This entry lists 2 T cell receptor beta chains sequenced from one sample in a study of T cell responses to AZD1222 COVID-19 vaccine. TCRdb's copy holds only in-frame clones and misses some; the assay was immunoSEQ multiplex PCR. Of some 120,000 clones listed, about nine tenths are singletons. The material sequenced was peripheral blood, taken 28 days after the second AZD1222 dose. The receptor set was obtained from an adult who received the AZD1222 COVID-19 vaccine.

V is TRBV5-4 and J is TRBJ2-1; D possibly corresponds to TRBD1 (6 bases). CDR3 size: 16 residues. Germline V CDR1 and CDR2: SGHNT, YYREEE (reference sequence). V was pared by 5 bases and J by 0 bases, with 15 bases between. The CDR3 here is CASSPDRPFSYNEQFF. The DNA for the CDR3 is TGTGCCAGCAGTCCAGACAGGCCATTCTCCTACAATGAGCAGTTCTTC.

This sequence joins TRBV19 and TRBJ2-7; 10 bases line up with TRBD2. Germline CDR1 reads LNHDA; CDR2 reads SQIVND (reference sequence). The V and J ends lost 1 base and 0 bases, in that order; junction bases with no gene match: 0. CDR3 length: 15 amino acids. CDR3: CASSIASGSSYEQYF. CDR3 in DNA: TGTGCCAGTAGTATAGCTAGCGGGAGCTCCTACGAGCAGTACTTC.